This entry describes one TCR beta chain. The source of the sample is a study of T cell changes during pregnancy in multiple sclerosis. V was pared by 5 bases and J by 0 bases, with 8 bases of the junction left unmatched. The CDR3 is made up of 16 amino acids. CDR1 SGHVS and CDR2 FNYEAQ come from the germline V gene. Only in-frame clones appear in the TCRdb table, and some are missing; sequencing was by immunoSEQ multiplex PCR. The sample records around 34,000 clones, less than 95% being singletons. Sequences were derived from CD8+ T cells from peripheral blood mononuclear cells, sampled before pregnancy. The TCR sequence derives from a female donor with multiple sclerosis, enrolled in a pregnancy study. This chain uses TRBV7-6 with TRBJ2-5; 8 positions agree with TRBD2. The DNA of the CDR3 is TGTGCCAGCAGCAACCGGCCTAGCGGGCACCAAGAGACCCAGTACTTC. Translation: CASSNRPSGHQETQYF.